What follows describes a single T cell receptor (beta chain). The germline gives CDR1 MDHEN, CDR2 SYDVKM. V was cut by 5 bases and J by 6 bases, with 7 bases left in between. The CDR3 has 11 residues. The data originate from a study of CD8 T cells in Susac syndrome. Whole-study context: When blood was drawn, the patients with Susac syndrome were therapy-naive, on corticosteroids, or on intravenous immunoglobulin alone.

The patients with Susac syndrome satisfied recently defined diagnostic criteria for either definite or probable disease. Negative isolation was applied to CD8+ and CD4+ T cells, and FACS enrichment was applied to TEMRA cells. Reverse transcription of about 0.5 to 1 ug RNA used random hexamers. TCRdb reanalysed the immunoSEQ multiplex PCR reads using MiXCR and keeps one entry per CDR3 protein. The sample consists of over 150,000 distinct CDR3 sequences, around 95% of them appearing once. The receptor was derived from a human donor with Susac syndrome. This chain links TRBV28 with TRBJ1-1, with D unresolved. The sequencing input was CD4+ T cells from PBMCs. The DNA for the CDR3 is TGTGCCAGCAGTACGAGGCCTGAAGCTTTCTTT. Protein sequence: CASSTRPEAFF.